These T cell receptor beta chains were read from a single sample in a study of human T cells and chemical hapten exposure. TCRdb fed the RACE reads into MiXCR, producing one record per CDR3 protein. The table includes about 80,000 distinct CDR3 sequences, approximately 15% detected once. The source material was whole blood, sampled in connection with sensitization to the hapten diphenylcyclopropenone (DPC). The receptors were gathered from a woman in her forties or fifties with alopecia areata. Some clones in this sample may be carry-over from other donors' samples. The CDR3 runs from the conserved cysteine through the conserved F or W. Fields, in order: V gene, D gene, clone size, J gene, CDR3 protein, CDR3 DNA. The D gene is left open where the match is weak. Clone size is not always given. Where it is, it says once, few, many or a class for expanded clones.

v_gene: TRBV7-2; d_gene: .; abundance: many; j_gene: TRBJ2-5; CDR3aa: CASSLAETQYF; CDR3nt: TGTGCCAGCAGCTTAGCGGAGACCCAGTACTTC
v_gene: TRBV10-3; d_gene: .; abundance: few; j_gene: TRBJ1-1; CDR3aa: CAISEAYGNKNTEAFF; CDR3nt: TGTGCCATCAGTGAGGCCTACGGAAACAAGAACACTGAAGCTTTCTTT
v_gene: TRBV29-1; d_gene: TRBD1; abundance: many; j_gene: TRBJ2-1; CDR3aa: CSVRDRGSYNEQFF; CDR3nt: TGCAGCGTTCGGGACAGAGGCTCCTACAATGAGCAGTTCTTC
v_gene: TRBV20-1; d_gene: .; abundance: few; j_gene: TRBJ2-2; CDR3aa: CSARHTNTGELFF; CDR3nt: TGCAGTGCCCGACACACGAACACCGGGGAGCTGTTTTTT
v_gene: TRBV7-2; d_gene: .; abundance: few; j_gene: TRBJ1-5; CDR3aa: CASSLEMGSNQPQHF; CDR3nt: TGTGCCAGCAGCTTAGAAATGGGGAGCAATCAGCCCCAGCATTTT
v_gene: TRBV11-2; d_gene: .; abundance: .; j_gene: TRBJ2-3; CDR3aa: CASGGGRISTDTQYF; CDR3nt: TGTGCCAGCGGGGGCGGGCGGATAAGCACAGATACGCAGTATTTT
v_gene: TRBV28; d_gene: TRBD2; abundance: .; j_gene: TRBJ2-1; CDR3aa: CASSPPLSGSYNEQFF; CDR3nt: TGTGCCAGCAGTCCCCCACTTAGCGGGAGCTACAATGAGCAGTTCTTC
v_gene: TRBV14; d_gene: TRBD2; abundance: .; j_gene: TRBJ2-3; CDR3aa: CASSQDLSGVAGVAF; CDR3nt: TGTGCCAGCAGCCAAGATCTATCTGGGGTAGCGGGAGTAGCTTTT
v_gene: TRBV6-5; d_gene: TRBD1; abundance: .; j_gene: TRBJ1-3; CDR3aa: CASSRQGAENTIYF; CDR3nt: TGTGCCAGCAGTCGACAGGGGGCTGAAAACACCATATATTTT
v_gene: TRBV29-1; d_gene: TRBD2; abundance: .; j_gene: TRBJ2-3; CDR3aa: CSVASGRSADTQYF; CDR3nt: TGCAGCGTTGCCAGCGGGAGGAGCGCAGATACGCAGTATTTT
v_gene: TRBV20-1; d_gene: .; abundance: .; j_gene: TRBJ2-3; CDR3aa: CSVGIGTDTQYF; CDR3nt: TGCAGTGTCGGGATAGGCACAGATACGCAGTATTTT
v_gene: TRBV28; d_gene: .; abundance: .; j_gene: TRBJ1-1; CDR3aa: CASSLGAPGKAFF; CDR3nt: TGTGCCAGCTCGTTAGGCGCCCCGGGAAAAGCTTTCTTT
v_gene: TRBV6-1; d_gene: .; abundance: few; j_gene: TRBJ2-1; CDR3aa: CASSETGRTEQFF; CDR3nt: TGTGCCAGCAGTGAAACAGGGAGAACTGAGCAGTTCTTC
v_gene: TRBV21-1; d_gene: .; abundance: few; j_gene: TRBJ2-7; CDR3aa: CASSKGTREQYF; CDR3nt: TGTGCCAGCAGCAAAGGAACGAGGGAGCAGTACTTC
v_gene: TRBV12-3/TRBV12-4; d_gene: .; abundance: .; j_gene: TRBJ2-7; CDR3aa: CASRRVHEQYF; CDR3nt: TGTGCCAGCAGGAGGGTCCACGAGCAGTACTTC
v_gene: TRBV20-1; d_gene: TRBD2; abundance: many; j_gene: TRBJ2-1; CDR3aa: CSARIAGGTYNEQFF; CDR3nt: TGCAGTGCTAGAATAGCGGGAGGTACCTACAATGAGCAGTTCTTC
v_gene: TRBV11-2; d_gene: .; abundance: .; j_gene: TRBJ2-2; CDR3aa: CASSRLRGSGIGELFF; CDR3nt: TGTGCCAGCAGCCGGCTTAGGGGGAGTGGGATCGGGGAGCTGTTTTTT
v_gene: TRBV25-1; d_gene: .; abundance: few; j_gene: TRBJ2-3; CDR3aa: CASSESGDTQYF; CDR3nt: TGTGCCAGCAGTGAGTCAGGAGATACGCAGTATTTT
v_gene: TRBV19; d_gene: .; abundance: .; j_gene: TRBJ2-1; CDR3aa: CASSIRLGTNEQFF; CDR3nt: TGTGCCAGTAGTATAAGACTAGGGACCAATGAGCAGTTCTTC
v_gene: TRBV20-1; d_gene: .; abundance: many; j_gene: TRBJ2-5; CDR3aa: CSARDLQYQETQYF; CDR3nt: TGCAGTGCTAGAGACTTGCAGTACCAAGAGACCCAGTACTTC
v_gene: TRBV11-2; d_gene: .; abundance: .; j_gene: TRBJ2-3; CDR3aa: CASMEGSTDTQYF; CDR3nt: TGTGCCAGCATGGAGGGATCGACAGATACGCAGTATTTT
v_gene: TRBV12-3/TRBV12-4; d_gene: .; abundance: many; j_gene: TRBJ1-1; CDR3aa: CASSLGSWLRENTEAFF; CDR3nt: TGTGCCAGCAGTTTGGGGTCTTGGCTTCGGGAGAACACTGAAGCTTTCTTT
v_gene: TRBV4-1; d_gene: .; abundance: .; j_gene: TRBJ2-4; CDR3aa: CASSQGQSNIQYF; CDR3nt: TGCGCCAGCAGCCAGGGGCAGAGTAACATTCAGTACTTC
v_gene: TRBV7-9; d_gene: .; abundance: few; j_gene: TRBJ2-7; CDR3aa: CASSLATGYEQYF; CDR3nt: TGTGCCAGCAGCTTAGCCACGGGGTACGAGCAGTACTTC
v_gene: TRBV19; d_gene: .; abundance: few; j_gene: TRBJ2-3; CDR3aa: CASTGPLGTSDTQYF; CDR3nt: TGTGCCAGTACCGGGCCCCTAGGGACATCAGATACGCAGTATTTT
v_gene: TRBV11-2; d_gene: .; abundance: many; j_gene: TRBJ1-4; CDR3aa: CASSLYAGEKLFF; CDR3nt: TGTGCCAGCAGCTTATACGCGGGTGAAAAACTGTTTTTT
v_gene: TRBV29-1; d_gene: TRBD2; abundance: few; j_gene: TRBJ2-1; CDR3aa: CSALTSGRLNEQFF; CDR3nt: TGCAGCGCTCTGACTAGCGGGAGGTTAAATGAGCAGTTCTTC
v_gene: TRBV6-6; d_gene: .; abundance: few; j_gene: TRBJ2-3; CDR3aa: CATQGGAQDTQYF; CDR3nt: TGTGCCACCCAGGGGGGGGCCCAAGATACGCAGTATTTT
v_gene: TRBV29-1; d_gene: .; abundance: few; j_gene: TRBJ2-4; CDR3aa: CSGGVTKNIQYF; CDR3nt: TGCAGCGGGGGTGTAACCAAAAACATTCAGTACTTC
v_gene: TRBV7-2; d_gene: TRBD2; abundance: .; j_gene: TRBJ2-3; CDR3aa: CASSLGYEGTSGFTDTQYF; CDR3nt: TGTGCCAGCAGCTTAGGCTATGAGGGGACTAGCGGGTTCACAGATACGCAGTATTTT
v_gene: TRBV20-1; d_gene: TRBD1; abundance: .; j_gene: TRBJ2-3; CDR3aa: CSAKTGGSASTDTQYF; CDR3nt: TGCAGTGCTAAAACAGGGGGGTCGGCTAGCACAGATACGCAGTATTTT
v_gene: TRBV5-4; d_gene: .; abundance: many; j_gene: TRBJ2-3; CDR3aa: CASSLDADPSTDTQYF; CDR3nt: TGTGCCAGCAGCTTGGATGCGGACCCTAGCACAGATACGCAGTATTTT
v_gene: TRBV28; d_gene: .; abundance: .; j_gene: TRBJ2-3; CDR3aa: CASRPDYGQSTDTQYF; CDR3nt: TGTGCCAGCAGGCCCGACTACGGCCAGAGCACAGATACGCAGTATTTT
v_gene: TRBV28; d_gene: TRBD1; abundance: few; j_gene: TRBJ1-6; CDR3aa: CASVTGALYNSPLHF; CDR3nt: TGTGCCAGCGTAACAGGGGCCCTCTATAATTCACCCCTCCACTTT
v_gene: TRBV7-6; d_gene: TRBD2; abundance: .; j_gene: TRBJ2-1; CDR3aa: CASSRGTNNEQFF; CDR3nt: TGTGCCAGCAGCCGGGGGACTAACAATGAGCAGTTCTTC
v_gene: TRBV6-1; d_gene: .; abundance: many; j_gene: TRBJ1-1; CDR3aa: CASRERGPNTEAFF; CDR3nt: TGTGCCAGCAGGGAGAGGGGACCGAACACTGAAGCTTTCTTT
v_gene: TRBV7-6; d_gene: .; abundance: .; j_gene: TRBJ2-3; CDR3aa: CASSPLGGGSDSTQYF; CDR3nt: TGTGCCAGCAGCCCCTTGGGGGGGGGCAGCGACTCCACGCAGTATTTT
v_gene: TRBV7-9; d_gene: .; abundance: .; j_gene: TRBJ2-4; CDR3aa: CACSLVLVDNKNIQYF; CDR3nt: TGTGCCTGCAGCTTAGTTCTCGTAGACAACAAAAACATTCAGTACTTC
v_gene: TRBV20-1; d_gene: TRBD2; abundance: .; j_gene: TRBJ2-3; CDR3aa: CSFLAETSTDTQYF; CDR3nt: TGCAGTTTCCTAGCGGAAACAAGCACAGATACGCAGTATTTT
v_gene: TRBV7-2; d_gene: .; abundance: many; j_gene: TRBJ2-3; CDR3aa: CASSSPGRPDTQYF; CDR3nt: TGTGCCAGCAGCTCGCCGGGCCGTCCAGATACGCAGTATTTT
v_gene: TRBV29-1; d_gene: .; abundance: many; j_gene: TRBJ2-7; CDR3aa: CSVEPSGGSYEQYF; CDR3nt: TGCAGCGTTGAACCCTCTGGGGGTTCGTACGAGCAGTACTTC
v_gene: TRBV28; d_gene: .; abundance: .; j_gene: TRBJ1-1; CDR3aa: CATRPGPYTEAFF; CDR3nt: TGTGCCACCCGACCCGGGCCGTACACTGAAGCTTTCTTT
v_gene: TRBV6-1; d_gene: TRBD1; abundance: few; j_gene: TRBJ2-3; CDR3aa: CASSEHPGTGASTDTQYF; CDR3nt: TGTGCCAGCAGTGAACACCCCGGGACAGGGGCGAGCACAGATACGCAGTATTTT
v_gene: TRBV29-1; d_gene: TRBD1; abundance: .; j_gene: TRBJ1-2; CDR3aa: CSVRQGNRFGYTF; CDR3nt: TGCAGCGTACGACAGGGGAATCGGTTTGGCTACACCTTC
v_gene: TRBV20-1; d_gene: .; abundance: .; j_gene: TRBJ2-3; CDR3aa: CSAIGLRTDTQYF; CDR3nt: TGCAGTGCCATCGGACTTCGCACAGATACGCAGTATTTT